Listed here are 9 T cell receptor beta chains from one sample, sequenced in a study of technical replicates of blood from a few donors. The table came from immunoSEQ multiplex PCR; TCRdb's copy has only in-frame clones and leaves some out. This sample has tens of thousands of clones; 98% occur once, and the top ten carry roughly 0.17%. The sample consisted of T cells isolated from PBMCs. The receptors were sampled from a human donor in good health.

The rearrangement links TRBV30 to TRBJ2-2; a weak D match, TRBD1 (6 bases). The CDR3 spans 18 residues. The germline V and J ends were trimmed by 1 base and 7 bases, with 25 bases remaining between them. Per the germline V gene, CDR1 is GTSNPN and CDR2 is SVGIG (reference sequence). The CDR3: CAWSDDAARGHYGGELFF. As DNA, the CDR3 is TGTGCCTGGAGTGACGACGCGGCCAGGGGACATTATGGCGGGGAGCTGTTTTTT.

J is TRBJ1-5 and V is TRBV30, with D possibly being TRBD1 (5 bases). Germline V gene sequence: CDR1 GTSNPN, CDR2 SVGIG (reference sequence). CDR3 length: 14 residues. Between the trimmed V and J ends, which lost 2 bases and 6 bases, there was a span of 14 bases. The chain's CDR3 is CAWSITGQGQPQHF. The DNA of the CDR3 is TGTGCCTGGAGTATTACAGGCCAGGGTCAGCCCCAGCATTTT.

This chain joins TRBV5-1 and TRBJ2-7, with unresolved D. V was trimmed by 0 bases and J by 3 bases, leaving 10 bases between them. The CDR3 sequence is 14 residues long. The germline CDR1 and CDR2 sequences are SGHRS and YFSETQ. The CDR3 DNA is TGCGCCAGCAGCTTGGAGAGTAGCCTCTACGAGCAGTACTTC. Its protein is CASSLESSLYEQYF.

A single count supports this clone. This chain connects TRBV11-2 to TRBJ1-6, with 8 bases aligning to TRBD1. Germline CDR1 and CDR2: SGHAT and FQNNGV. The CDR3 totals 18 residues. V shed 5 bases and J 7 bases; nucleotides not matched to a gene: 16. The CDR3 sequence is CASSGREDRQGRNSPLHF. The CDR3 DNA reads as TGTGCCAGCAGCGGCAGGGAGGATAGACAGGGGAGGAATTCACCCCTCCACTTT.

The V gene is TRBV6-5, the J gene TRBJ2-2, with no clear D. Germline V gives CDR1 MNHEY, CDR2 SVGAGI. Trimming shortened V by 6 bases and J by 0 bases, and 8 bases separated the two germline ends. This CDR3 has 14 residues. CDR3 residues: CASRIQSNTGELFF. In DNA, the CDR3 is TGTGCCAGCAGAATTCAATCGAACACCGGGGAGCTGTTTTTT.

The J gene is TRBJ2-5, the V gene TRBV30; D may be TRBD1 (5 bases). The V end was cut by 2 bases, the J end by 3 bases, with 10 bases between. The CDR3 has 13 residues. Germline assignment: CDR1 GTSNPN and CDR2 SVGIG (reference sequence). CDR3 DNA: TGTGCCTGGAGTAACAGGCCTGAAGAGACCCAGTACTTC. Translating gives CAWSNRPEETQYF.

The chain employs TRBV6-1 and TRBJ2-5; D is unresolved. This CDR3 is built from 13 residues. CDR1 is MNHNS and CDR2 is SASEGT in the germline V gene. The V end was cut by 9 bases, the J end by 0 bases, with 11 bases between. Here the CDR3 reads CASIQSYQETQYF. The DNA of the CDR3 is TGTGCCAGTATACAGAGTTACCAAGAGACCCAGTACTTC.

The chain links TRBV11-2 to TRBJ2-7; weak D call: TRBD2 (7 bases). CDR1 is SGHAT, CDR2 FQNNGV, per germline. The V and J ends lost 1 base and 2 bases respectively, with 12 bases between them. This CDR3 contains 15 residues. The chain's CDR3 is CASSLAGGLTYEQYF. The CDR3 nucleotides read TGTGCCAGCAGCTTAGCGGGGGGCTTGACCTACGAGCAGTACTTC.

V usage is TRBV6-1 and J usage is TRBJ2-3; no clear D. Germline CDR1 is MNHNS and CDR2 is SASEGT. V shed 4 bases and J shed 0 bases, with 11 bases lying between them. This CDR3 is built from 15 residues. CDR3 bases: TGTGCCAGCAGTGCCATCTACTATAGCACAGATACGCAGTATTTT. It specifies CASSAIYYSTDTQYF.